The entry below describes one T cell receptor (beta chain). This same CDR3 is encoded by further DNA sequences in the sample. The sample originates from a study of radiotherapy plus CTLA-4 blockade in lung cancer. Assay used: immunoSEQ multiplex PCR; TCRdb lists only in-frame clones, some missing. This table has tens of thousands of clones, 65% to 80% appearing once. The V gene end was trimmed by 0 bases and the J gene end by 1 base; junction bases not matched to a gene: 6. The CDR3 consists of 16 residues. Germline CDR1 is SGHNT and CDR2 is YYREEE (reference sequence). The TCR was taken from a human donor with non-small cell lung cancer who had a complete response to radiotherapy plus ipilimumab. Here the sequenced sample was peripheral blood, taken from a patient treated with radiotherapy plus ipilimumab. V is TRBV5-4 and J is TRBJ1-2; 7 nucleotides align to TRBD1. Here the CDR3 DNA reads TGTGCCAGCAGCTTGGCGGGCAGGGGGGATAACTATGGCTACACCTTC. This codes for CASSLAGRGDNYGYTF.